The 26 T cell receptor beta chains given below trace back to one sample, sequenced in a study of cytomegalovirus exposure and HLA in healthy donors (dated by TCRdb to about 2017). The receptor library was made with the immunoSEQ multiplex PCR assay. The multiplex PCR relied on a mix of 60 forward primers for TCR Vbeta segments and 13 reverse primers for TCR Jbeta segments. Drawn from immuneACCESS, this table holds only the in-frame rearrangements with V and J called that TCRdb kept. Clones are partly lost; checked studies trace under half to an unresolved V gene and leave the rest unexplained. For this sample the table gives some 120,000 clones, of which roughly 79% were detected only once. Around 4.2% of the sample is taken by the ten largest. Sequences were obtained from PBMCs. Receptors were obtained from a woman aged 25 to 39 in good health and CMV-seronegative.

The CDR3: CASSTPLGAGGLNQETQYF. The CDR3 coding sequence is TGTGCCAGTAGTACCCCCTTGGGAGCGGGAGGCCTAAACCAAGAGACCCAGTACTTC. V gene TRBV19 combines with J gene TRBJ2-5, with 9 positions matching TRBD2. CDR3 length: 19 residues. Germline CDR1 and CDR2: LNHDA and SQIVND (reference sequence). Unmatched junction bases numbered 15, after V lost 4 bases and J lost 0 bases.

V and J are TRBV7-2 and TRBJ2-7; tentatively, D is TRBD1 (6 bases). This CDR3 is 15 amino acids long. Trimming took 4 bases from V and 3 from J, leaving 16 bases between them. CDR1 and CDR2 (germline): SGHTA, FQGNSA. The CDR3 nucleotides read TGTGCCAGCAGCTGGGGGCAGGCAAGCCTCTACGAGCAGTACTTC. This encodes CASSWGQASLYEQYF. The full variable domain, its missing parts supplied by reference TRBV7-2 and TRBJ2-7, is GAGVSQSPSNKVTEKGKDVELRCDPISGHTALYWYRQSLGQGLEFLIYFQGNSAPDKSGLPSDRFSAERTGGSVSTLTIQRTQQEDSAVYLCASSWGQASLYEQYFGPGTRLTVT.

This clone appeared a single time. The V call is TRBV7-2, the J call TRBJ2-7, with 8 bases identical to TRBD1. The V gene's germline CDR1 is SGHTA and CDR2 FQGNSA. The CDR3 sequence is 18 residues long. V trimming: 4 bases; J trimming: 1 base; junction bases outside the gene matches: 15. DNA of the CDR3: TGTGCCAGCAGCTCCCCTCGGACAGGGCCCACCAAATCCTACGAGCAGTACTTC. It codes for CASSSPRTGPTKSYEQYF. Full variable domain (remainder filled in from reference TRBV7-2 and TRBJ2-7): GAGVSQSPSNKVTEKGKDVELRCDPISGHTALYWYRQSLGQGLEFLIYFQGNSAPDKSGLPSDRFSAERTGGSVSTLTIQRTQQEDSAVYLCASSSPRTGPTKSYEQYFGPGTRLTVT.

This clone was found once. This chain joins TRBV6-1 and TRBJ1-2; D is uncertain. The CDR3 spans 12 residues. Germline-derived CDR1 and CDR2 are MNHNS and SASEGT. The germline V and J ends were trimmed by 7 bases and 3 bases, with 9 bases remaining between them. The CDR3 nucleotides read TGTGCCAGCACCCCGGAGGACTATGGCTACACCTTC. It yields the protein CASTPEDYGYTF.

The chain is built from TRBV5-5 and TRBJ2-7; 8 bases line up with TRBD2. With V trimmed by 0 bases and J by 2 bases, 1 base remained unmatched. The CDR3 spans 14 residues. In germline, CDR1 is SGHKS, CDR2 YYEKEE (reference sequence). CDR3 amino acids: CASSLVAGPYEQYF. The CDR3 coding sequence is TGTGCCAGCAGCTTGGTAGCGGGACCCTACGAGCAGTACTTC.

This chain links TRBV30 with TRBJ1-4; 9 bases are shared with TRBD1. The CDR3 covers 13 residues. Trimming removed 5 bases from V and 11 bases from J; junction bases left unmatched: 9. Germline loops: CDR1 GTSNPN, CDR2 SVGIG (reference sequence). The CDR3 bases are TGTGCCTGGGAATCGAGACAGGGGGTTAAACTGTTTTTT. This sequence encodes CAWESRQGVKLFF.

The CDR3 is CASSGGTGRDYEQYF. The CDR3 bases are TGTGCCAGCAGTGGAGGGACAGGGAGGGACTACGAGCAGTACTTC. The chain joins TRBV5-4 to TRBJ2-7, with TRBD1 identical over 9 bases. V lost 5 bases to trimming and J lost 3 bases; unmatched junction nucleotides: 9. Germline V gene lookup returns CDR1 SGHNT and CDR2 YYREEE (reference sequence). This CDR3 spans 15 amino acids. The full variable domain, in which reference TRBV5-4 and TRBJ2-7 provide the parts outside the CDR3, is ETGVTQSPTHLIKTRGQQVTLRCSSQSGHNTVSWYQQALGQGPQFIFQYYREEENGRGNFPPRFSGLQFPNYSSELNVNALELDDSALYLCASSGGTGRDYEQYFGPGTRLTVT.

The chain couples TRBV19 to TRBJ1-1, with a tentative D call TRBD1 (5 bases). The germline V and J ends were trimmed by 5 bases and 5 bases, with 12 bases remaining between them. The CDR3 has 13 amino acids. The germline V gene has CDR1 LNHDA and CDR2 SQIVND (reference sequence). For the CDR3, the DNA is TGTGCCAGTAGTCTTGGGGGAGGGACTGAAGCTTTCTTT. Amino acid sequence: CASSLGGGTEAFF.

The chain uses TRBV27 and TRBJ2-7; D is uncertain. V was trimmed by 2 bases and J by 5 bases, leaving 13 bases between them. The CDR3 runs to 14 residues. The germline V gene encodes CDR1 MNHEY and CDR2 SMNVEV (reference sequence). The CDR3 spells CASSLRGALNEQYF. As DNA, the CDR3 is TGTGCCAGCAGTTTACGCGGCGCGCTCAACGAGCAGTACTTC.

This clone was recorded only once. The chain combines TRBV4-1 with TRBJ1-2, with TRBD1 identical over 10 bases. The V gene's germline CDR1 is MGHRA and CDR2 YSYEKL. The CDR3 is 15 amino acids. V gave up 0 bases and J gave up 7 bases; unmatched junction bases: 5. In DNA form, the CDR3 reads TGCGCCAGCAGCCAAGATAGACAGGGGGCGTTTGGCTACACCTTC. Encoded protein: CASSQDRQGAFGYTF.

The V call is TRBV4-1, the J call TRBJ1-3; D not certain. Germline V CDR1 and CDR2: MGHRA, YSYEKL. V was clipped by 4 bases and J by 2 bases, with 6 bases between them. The CDR3 length is 13 residues. The CDR3 DNA sequence: TGCGCCAGCAGCCCTGAGACTGGAAACACCATATATTTT. This gives the protein CASSPETGNTIYF.

The chain uses TRBV10-3 and TRBJ1-3; TRBD1 is a possible D gene (5 bases). Germline CDR1 ENHRY, CDR2 SYGVKD. The length of the CDR3 is 13 residues. Trimming removed 10 bases at V and 3 bases at J, with 13 bases between. The DNA of the CDR3 is TGTGCCACCTCCGGGGGGTATGGAAACACCATATATTTT. Translated, it gives CATSGGYGNTIYF.

The genes are TRBV9 and TRBJ2-1, with D possibly matching TRBD1 (8 bases). V gave up 3 bases and J gave up 2 bases, with 18 bases separating them. The CDR3 sequence is 17 residues long. The germline V gene has CDR1 SGDLS and CDR2 YYNGEE. The CDR3 reads CASSDRGGAPTYNEQFF. DNA of the CDR3: TGTGCCAGCAGCGACAGGGGGGGGGCCCCCACCTACAATGAGCAGTTCTTC.

The chain couples TRBV6-6 to TRBJ2-5; D is possibly TRBD2 (5 bases). In germline, CDR1 is MNHNY, CDR2 SVGAGI (reference sequence). With 7 bases removed from V and 2 bases from J, the gap between germline ends came to 14 bases. The CDR3 consists of 14 residues. As DNA, the CDR3 is TGTGCCAGCATGAAGGCGGGCTATCAAGAGACCCAGTACTTC. Translating it yields CASMKAGYQETQYF.

This sequence joins TRBV7-2 and TRBJ1-5, with D tentatively TRBD1 (5 bases). CDR3 length equals 13 residues. Germline CDR1 and CDR2: SGHTA and FQGNSA. The V end lost 2 bases, the J end lost 5 bases, and 7 bases lay between the germline ends. The CDR3 nucleotides are TGTGCCAGCAGCTTACGCAGGGATCAGCCCCAGCATTTT. This codes for CASSLRRDQPQHF.

This chain uses TRBV5-4 with TRBJ2-3; D may be TRBD2 (6 bases). V gave up 0 bases and J gave up 5 bases, with 13 bases separating them. This CDR3 region has 15 residues. Germline CDR1 reads SGHNT; CDR2 reads YYREEE (reference sequence). CDR3 coding DNA: TGTGCCAGCAGCTTGGGAGGATTAGCGGAAGATACGCAGTATTTT. Its translation: CASSLGGLAEDTQYF.

V gene TRBV28 combines with J gene TRBJ2-3; the match to TRBD2 covers 10 bases. The V gene end was trimmed by 8 bases and the J gene end by 1 base; junction bases not matched to a gene: 3. The V gene's germline CDR1 is MDHEN and CDR2 SYDVKM. CDR3 size: 14 residues. The CDR3 is CASQAGGRTDTQYF. The CDR3 bases are TGTGCCAGCCAAGCGGGAGGGCGCACAGATACGCAGTATTTT. Full variable domain (rest looked up from reference TRBV28 and TRBJ2-3): DVKVTQSSRYLVKRTGEKVFLECVQDMDHENMFWYRQDPGLGLRLIYFSYDVKMKEKGDIPEGYSVSREKKERFSLILESASTNQTSMYLCASQAGGRTDTQYFGPGTRLTVL.

The chain combines TRBV14 with TRBJ2-7, with 12 nucleotides matching TRBD1. V lost 5 bases, J lost 6 bases, and 11 bases stayed unmatched. The CDR3 has 16 amino acids. Germline values: CDR1 SGHDN, CDR2 FVKESK. CDR3 coding DNA: TGTGCCAGCAGCGCTCGGGACAGGGGGCGTCTACGCGAGCAGTACTTC. Its protein is CASSARDRGRLREQYF.

This chain uses TRBV2 with TRBJ2-1; weak D call: TRBD1 (6 bases). Trimming took 5 bases from V and 9 from J, leaving 17 bases between them. CDR3 length: 14 residues. Germline CDR1 is SNHLY and CDR2 is FYNNEI. CDR3 in DNA: TGTGCCAGCAGTCCAAGGCAGGGGTCGCGTGAGCAGTTCTTC. The encoded protein is CASSPRQGSREQFF.

V and J are TRBV9 and TRBJ2-3; D ambiguous. Germline V gene data show CDR1 as SGDLS and CDR2 as YYNGEE. With 0 bases removed from V and 4 bases from J, the gap between germline ends came to 9 bases. The CDR3 is 14 residues long. This CDR3 reads CASSVARYADTQYF. Written as DNA, the CDR3 is TGTGCCAGCAGCGTAGCCAGGTACGCAGATACGCAGTATTTT.

The chain employs TRBV6-1 and TRBJ2-5; D possibly corresponds to TRBD1 (5 bases). The DNA end is more similar to TRBJ2-7, so the J call may be wrong. The CDR3 contains 15 residues. Germline assignment: CDR1 MNHNS and CDR2 SASEGT. The CDR3: CASRFEQGGSYEQYF. The CDR3 bases are TGTGCCAGCAGGTTTGAGCAGGGCGGCTCCTACGAGCAGTACTTC.

This clone was counted a few times. The V gene is TRBV29-1, the J gene TRBJ2-1; maybe TRBD2 (5 bases). The CDR3 totals 13 residues. The V end lost 6 bases, the J end lost 3 bases, and 12 bases lay between the germline ends. Germline V lookup: CDR1 SQVTM, CDR2 ANQGSEA. The CDR3 coding sequence is TGCAGCGTAAGTAGAGGGCACTACAATGAGCAGTTCTTC. This translates into CSVSRGHYNEQFF.

The chain is built from TRBV5-6 and TRBJ2-7, with 15 bases identical to TRBD2. Per the germline V gene, CDR1 is SGHDT and CDR2 is YYEEEE. The CDR3 runs 15 residues. V lost 4 bases to trimming and J lost 9 bases; unmatched junction nucleotides: 8. Here the CDR3 DNA reads TGTGCCAGCAGCCGCCGGACTAGCGGGAGGGACGTGCAGTACTTC. Translation gives CASSRRTSGRDVQYF. Together with reference TRBV5-6 and TRBJ2-7, the CDR3 gives the full variable domain: DAGVTQSPTHLIKTRGQQVTLRCSPKSGHDTVSWYQQALGQGPQFIFQYYEEEERQRGNFPDRFSGHQFPNYSSELNVNALLLGDSALYLCASSRRTSGRDVQYFGPGTRLTVT.

The rearrangement joins TRBV6-7 to TRBJ2-1; TRBD2 matches 14 bases. TRBV6-7 is placed among ORFs of uncertain function. J was trimmed by 10 bases and V by 10 bases; bases with no gene match: 9. This CDR3 spans 14 amino acids. This chain's CDR3 is CAMGLAGAGLEQFF. CDR3 nucleotide sequence: TGTGCCATGGGACTAGCGGGAGCGGGGTTGGAGCAGTTCTTC.

The genes are TRBV11-2 and TRBJ2-1; TRBD2 aligns across 10 bases. The V and J ends lost 4 bases and 10 bases, in that order; junction bases with no gene match: 7. CDR1 is SGHAT, CDR2 FQNNGV, per germline. The CDR3 is 14 amino acids. This chain's CDR3 is CASSYYGLAAEQFF. In DNA, the CDR3 is TGTGCCAGCAGCTATTACGGACTAGCGGCAGAGCAGTTCTTC.

The chain uses TRBV11-2 and TRBJ1-2; D possibly corresponds to TRBD1 (5 bases). The V end was cut by 4 bases, the J end by 8 bases, with 23 bases between. This CDR3 region has 16 residues. CDR1 SGHAT and CDR2 FQNNGV come from the germline V gene. The CDR3, as DNA: TGTGCCAGCAGCTCAAGGAATTTATTTCATAAGGGGGGCTACACCTTC. This encodes CASSSRNLFHKGGYTF.